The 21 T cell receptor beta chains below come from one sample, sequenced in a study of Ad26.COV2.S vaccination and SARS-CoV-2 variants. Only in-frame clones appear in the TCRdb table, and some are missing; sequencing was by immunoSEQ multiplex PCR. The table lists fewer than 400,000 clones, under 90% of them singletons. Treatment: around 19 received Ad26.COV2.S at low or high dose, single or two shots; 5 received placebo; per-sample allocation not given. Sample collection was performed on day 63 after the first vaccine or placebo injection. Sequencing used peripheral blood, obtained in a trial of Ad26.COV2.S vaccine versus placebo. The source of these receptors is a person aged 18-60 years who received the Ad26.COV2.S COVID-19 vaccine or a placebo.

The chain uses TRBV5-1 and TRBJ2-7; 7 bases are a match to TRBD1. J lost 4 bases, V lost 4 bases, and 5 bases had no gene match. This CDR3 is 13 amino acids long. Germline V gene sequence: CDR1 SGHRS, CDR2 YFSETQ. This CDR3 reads CASSRDSEYEQYF. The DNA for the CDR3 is TGCGCCAGCAGCAGGGACAGCGAGTACGAGCAGTACTTC.

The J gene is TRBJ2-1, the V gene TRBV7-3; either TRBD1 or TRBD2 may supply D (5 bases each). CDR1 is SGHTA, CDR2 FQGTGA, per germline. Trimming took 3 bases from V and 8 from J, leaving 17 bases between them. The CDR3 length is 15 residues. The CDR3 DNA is TGTGCCAGCAGCTTGGGGCTAGCACTAAGCGATGAGCAGTTCTTC. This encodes CASSLGLALSDEQFF.

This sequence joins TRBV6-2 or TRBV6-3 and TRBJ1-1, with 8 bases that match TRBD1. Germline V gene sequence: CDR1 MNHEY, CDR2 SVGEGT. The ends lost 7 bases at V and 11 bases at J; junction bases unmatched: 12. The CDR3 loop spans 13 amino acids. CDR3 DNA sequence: TGTGCCAGCATCCCCAGGCAGGGGGCGCGTGCTTTCTTT. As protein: CASIPRQGARAFF.

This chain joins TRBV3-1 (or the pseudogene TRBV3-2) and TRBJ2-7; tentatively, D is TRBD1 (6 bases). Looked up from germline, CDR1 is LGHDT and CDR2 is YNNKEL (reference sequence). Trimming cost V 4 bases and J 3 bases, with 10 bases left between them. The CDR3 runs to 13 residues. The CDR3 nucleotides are TGTGCCAGCAGCCCGACAGGTAGCTACGAGCAGTACGTC. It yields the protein CASSPTGSYEQYV.

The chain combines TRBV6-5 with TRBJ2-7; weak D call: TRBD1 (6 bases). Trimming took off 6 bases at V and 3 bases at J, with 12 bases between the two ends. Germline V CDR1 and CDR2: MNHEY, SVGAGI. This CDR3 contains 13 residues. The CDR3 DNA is TGTGCCAGCAGCCGGGACACCCTCTACGAGCAGTACGTC. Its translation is CASSRDTLYEQYV.

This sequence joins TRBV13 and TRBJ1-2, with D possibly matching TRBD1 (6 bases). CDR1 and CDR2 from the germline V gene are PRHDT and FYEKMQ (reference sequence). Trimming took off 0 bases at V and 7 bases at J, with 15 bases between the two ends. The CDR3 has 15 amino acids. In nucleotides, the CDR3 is TGTGCCAGCAGCTTAGGCCCAAACCAAGGGGGTGGCTACACCTTC. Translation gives CASSLGPNQGGGYTF.

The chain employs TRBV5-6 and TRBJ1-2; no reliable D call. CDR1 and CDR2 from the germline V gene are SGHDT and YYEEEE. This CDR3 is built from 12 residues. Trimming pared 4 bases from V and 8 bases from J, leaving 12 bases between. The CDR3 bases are TGTGCCAGCAGCGATATCAGCCGAGGCTACACCTTC. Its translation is CASSDISRGYTF.

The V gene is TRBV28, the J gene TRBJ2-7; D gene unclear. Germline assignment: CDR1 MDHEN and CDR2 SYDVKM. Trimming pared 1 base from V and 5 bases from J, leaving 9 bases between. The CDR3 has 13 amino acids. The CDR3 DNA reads TGTGCCAGCAGTTTATCCCAGCGAGACGAGCAGTACTTC. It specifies CASSLSQRDEQYF.

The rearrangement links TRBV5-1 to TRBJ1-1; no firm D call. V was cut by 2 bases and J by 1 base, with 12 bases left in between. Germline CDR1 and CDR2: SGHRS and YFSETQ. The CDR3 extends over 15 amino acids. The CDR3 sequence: CASSLEGVGNTEAFF. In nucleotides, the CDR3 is TGCGCCAGCAGCTTAGAGGGTGTGGGGAACACTGAAGCTTTCTTT.

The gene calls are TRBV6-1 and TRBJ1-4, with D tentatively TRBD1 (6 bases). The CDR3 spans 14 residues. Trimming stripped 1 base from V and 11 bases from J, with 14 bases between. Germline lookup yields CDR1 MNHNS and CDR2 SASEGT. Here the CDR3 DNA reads TGTGCCAGCAGTGAAGGGTTTACAGGGCACAAACTGTTTTTT. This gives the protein CASSEGFTGHKLFF.

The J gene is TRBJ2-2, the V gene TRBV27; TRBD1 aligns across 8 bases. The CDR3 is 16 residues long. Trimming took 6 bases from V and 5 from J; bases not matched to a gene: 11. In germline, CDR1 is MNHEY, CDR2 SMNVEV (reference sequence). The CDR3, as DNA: TGTGCCAGCAGGATTATTACAGGGGGTAATACCGGGGAGCTGTTTTTT. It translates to CASRIITGGNTGELFF.

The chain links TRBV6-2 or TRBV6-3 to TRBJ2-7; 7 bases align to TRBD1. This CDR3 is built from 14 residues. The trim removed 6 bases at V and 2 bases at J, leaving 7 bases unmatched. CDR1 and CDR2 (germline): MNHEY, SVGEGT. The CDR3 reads CASSPNGQAYEQYV. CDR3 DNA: TGTGCCAGCAGCCCCAACGGACAGGCCTACGAGCAGTACGTC.

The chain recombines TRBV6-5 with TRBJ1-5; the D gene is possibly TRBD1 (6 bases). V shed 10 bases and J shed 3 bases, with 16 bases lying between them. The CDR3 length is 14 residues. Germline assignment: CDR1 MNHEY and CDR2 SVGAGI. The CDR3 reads CATVGQINNQPQHF. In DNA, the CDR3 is TGTGCCACCGTAGGACAGATAAACAATCAGCCCCAGCATTTT.

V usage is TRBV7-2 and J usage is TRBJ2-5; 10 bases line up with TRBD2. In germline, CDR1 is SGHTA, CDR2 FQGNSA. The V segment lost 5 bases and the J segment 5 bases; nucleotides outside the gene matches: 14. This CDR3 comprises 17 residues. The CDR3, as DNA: TGTGCCAGCAGCCTACAATACTCGAGCGGGGGGGCGGAGACCCAGTACTTC. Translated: CASSLQYSSGGAETQYF.

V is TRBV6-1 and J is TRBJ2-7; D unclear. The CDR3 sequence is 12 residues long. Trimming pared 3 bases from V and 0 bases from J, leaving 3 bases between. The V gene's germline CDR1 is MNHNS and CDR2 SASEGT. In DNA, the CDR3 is TGTGCCAGCAGTGACAGCTCCTACGAGCAGTACTTC. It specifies CASSDSSYEQYF.

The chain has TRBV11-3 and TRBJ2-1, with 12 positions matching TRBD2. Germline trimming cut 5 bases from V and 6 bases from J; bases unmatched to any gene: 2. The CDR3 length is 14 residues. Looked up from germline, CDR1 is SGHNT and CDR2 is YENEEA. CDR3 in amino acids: CASSGTSGLNEQFF. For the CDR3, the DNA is TGTGCCAGCAGCGGGACTAGCGGGCTCAATGAGCAGTTCTTC.

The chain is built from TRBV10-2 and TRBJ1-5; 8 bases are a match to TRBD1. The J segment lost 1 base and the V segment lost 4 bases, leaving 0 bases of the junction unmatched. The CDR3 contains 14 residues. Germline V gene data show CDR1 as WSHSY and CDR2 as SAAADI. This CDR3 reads CASSGQGSNQPQHF. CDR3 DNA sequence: TGCGCCAGCAGTGGACAGGGGAGCAATCAGCCCCAGCATTTT.

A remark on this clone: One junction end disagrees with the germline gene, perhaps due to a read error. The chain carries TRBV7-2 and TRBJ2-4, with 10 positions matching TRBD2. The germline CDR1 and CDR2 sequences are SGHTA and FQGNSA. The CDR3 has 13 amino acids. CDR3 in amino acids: CASSLFSSGGEAF. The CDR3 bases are TGTGCCAGCAGCTTATTTTCGAGCGGGGGGGAGGCCTTC. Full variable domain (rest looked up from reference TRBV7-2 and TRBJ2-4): GAGVSQSPSNKVTEKGKDVELRCDPISGHTALYWYRQSLGQGLEFLIYFQGNSAPDKSGLPSDRFSAERTGGSVSTLTIQRTQQEDSAVYLCASSLFSSGGEAFGAGTRLSVL.

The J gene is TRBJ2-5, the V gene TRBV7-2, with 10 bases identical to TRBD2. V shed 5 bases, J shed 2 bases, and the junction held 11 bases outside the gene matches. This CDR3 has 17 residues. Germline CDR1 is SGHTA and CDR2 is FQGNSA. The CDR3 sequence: CASSPHLAGDLQETQYF. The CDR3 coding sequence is TGTGCCAGCAGCCCGCACCTAGCGGGGGACCTTCAAGAGACCCAGTACTTC.

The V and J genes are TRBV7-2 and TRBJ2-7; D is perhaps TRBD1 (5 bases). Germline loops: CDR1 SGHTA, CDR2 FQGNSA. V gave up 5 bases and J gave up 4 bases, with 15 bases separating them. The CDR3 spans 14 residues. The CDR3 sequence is CASSKAPQGYEQYF. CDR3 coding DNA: TGTGCCAGCAGCAAAGCCCCGCAGGGTTACGAGCAGTACTTC.

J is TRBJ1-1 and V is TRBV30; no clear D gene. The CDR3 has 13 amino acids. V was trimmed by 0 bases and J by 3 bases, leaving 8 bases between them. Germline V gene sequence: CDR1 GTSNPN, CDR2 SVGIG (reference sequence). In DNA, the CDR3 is TGTGCCTGGAGTGTAAGGTTTTACACTGAAGCTTTCTTT. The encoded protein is CAWSVRFYTEAFF. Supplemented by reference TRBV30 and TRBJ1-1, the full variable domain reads SQTIHQWPATLVQPVGSPLSLECTVEGTSNPNLYWYRQAAGRGLQLLFYSVGIGQISSEVPQNLSASRPQDRQFILSSKKLLLSDSGFYLCAWSVRFYTEAFFGQGTRLTVV.